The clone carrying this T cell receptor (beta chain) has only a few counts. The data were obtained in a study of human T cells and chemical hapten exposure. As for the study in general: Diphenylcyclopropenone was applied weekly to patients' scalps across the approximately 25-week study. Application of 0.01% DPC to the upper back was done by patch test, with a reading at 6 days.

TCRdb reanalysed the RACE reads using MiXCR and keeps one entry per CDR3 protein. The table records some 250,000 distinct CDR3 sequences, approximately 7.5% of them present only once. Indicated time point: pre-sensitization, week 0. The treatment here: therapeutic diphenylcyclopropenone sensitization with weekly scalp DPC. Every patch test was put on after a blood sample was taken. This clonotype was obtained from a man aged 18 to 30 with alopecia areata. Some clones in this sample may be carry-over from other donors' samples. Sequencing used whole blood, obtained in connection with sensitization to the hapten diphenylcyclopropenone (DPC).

CDR3 region: CSARQGWSNQPQHF. In DNA form, the CDR3 reads TGCAGTGCAAGACAGGGATGGAGCAATCAGCCCCAGCATTTT. The chain employs TRBV20-1 and TRBJ1-5, with TRBD1 identical over 7 bases. After removal of 6 bases from V and 1 base from J, the junction contained 6 bases not matched to a gene. CDR3 size: 14 residues. The germline V gene has CDR1 DFQATT and CDR2 SNEGSKA (reference sequence).